The next 17 T cell receptor beta chains were all read from a single sample in a study of shared clonotypes between healthy human individuals. The method was immunoSEQ multiplex PCR; TCRdb's version includes in-frame clones alone and lacks a portion of them. The repertoire includes over a million clones, around 97% of them detected once, and over 1% sits in the top ten. The material sequenced was naive CD4+ T cells sorted from blood. Subset specified: CD45RA+ positively selected. These receptors were collected from a man aged 25-45 years in good health.

This chain joins TRBV18 and TRBJ2-2; 8 bases agree with TRBD2. Germline loops: CDR1 KGHSH, CDR2 LQKENI. V lost 4 bases to trimming and J lost 1 base; unmatched junction nucleotides: 5. The CDR3 covers 16 residues. The CDR3 region is CASSLAGPWNTGELFF. DNA of the CDR3: TGTGCCAGCTCACTAGCGGGGCCCTGGAACACCGGGGAGCTGTTTTTT.

The genes are TRBV7-9 and TRBJ1-3; D is ambiguous. Trimming took 1 base from V and 4 from J, leaving 8 bases between them. Looked up from germline, CDR1 is SEHNR and CDR2 is FQNEAQ (reference sequence). CDR3 length equals 14 residues. The CDR3 protein is CASSLGTVGNTIYF. CDR3 sequence (DNA): TGTGCCAGCAGCTTAGGAACGGTAGGAAACACCATATATTTT.

The chain carries TRBV14 and TRBJ2-7; no reliable D call. CDR1 is SGHDN, CDR2 FVKESK, per germline. The CDR3 runs 15 residues. V was trimmed by 1 base and J by 0 bases, leaving 10 bases between them. The CDR3: CASSQVLSSSYEQYF. For the CDR3, the DNA is TGTGCCAGCAGCCAAGTTTTATCCAGCTCCTACGAGCAGTACTTC.

The rearrangement links TRBV10-2 to TRBJ2-1; 7 nucleotides align to TRBD2. Germline assignment: CDR1 WSHSY and CDR2 SAAADI. V trimming: 0 bases; J trimming: 14 bases; junction bases outside the gene matches: 7. The CDR3 contains 13 residues. The CDR3 DNA sequence: TGCGCCAGCAGTGAGTCTCGGGGGGTAGGGGAGTTCTTC. Its protein is CASSESRGVGEFF.

The rearrangement uses TRBV4-1 and TRBJ1-4; D call uncertain. The CDR3 is 14 residues long. The V end lost 1 base, the J end lost 7 bases, and 10 bases lay between the germline ends. Germline CDR1 reads MGHRA; CDR2 reads YSYEKL. The CDR3 loop reads CASSQGLGGEKLFF. The CDR3 region has the DNA TGCGCCAGCAGCCAAGGTCTGGGTGGTGAAAAACTGTTTTTT.

CDR3 bases: TGTGCCAGCACTAAGAGGGATGCACTGGCCGGGGAGCTGTTTTTT. Translated, it gives CASTKRDALAGELFF. The chain links TRBV9 to TRBJ2-2; weak D call: TRBD2 (5 bases). CDR3 size: 15 residues. Trimming removed 6 bases at V and 6 bases at J, with 18 bases between. From germline, CDR1 is SGDLS and CDR2 YYNGEE. Based on the CDR3 plus reference TRBV9 and TRBJ2-2, the full variable domain is DSGVTQTPKHLITATGQRVTLRCSPRSGDLSVYWYQQSLDQGLQFLIQYYNGEERAKGNILERFSAQQFPDLHSELNLSSLELGDSALYFCASTKRDALAGELFFGEGSRLTVL.

This chain uses TRBV6-6 with TRBJ2-3; 11 nucleotides agree with TRBD2. With 5 bases clipped from V and 4 bases from J, the junction kept 8 bases outside the gene matches. Per the germline V gene, CDR1 is MNHNY and CDR2 is SVGAGI (reference sequence). CDR3 length equals 16 residues. The CDR3 sequence is CASSPLAGGMSDTQYF. In DNA, the CDR3 is TGTGCCAGCAGTCCCCTAGCGGGAGGAATGTCAGATACGCAGTATTTT.

V is TRBV18 and J is TRBJ1-1, with D hard to call. CDR1 is KGHSH, CDR2 LQKENI, per germline. The ends were cut back, 3 bases at V and 8 bases at J, with 10 bases in the middle. This CDR3 region has 12 residues. The CDR3 protein is CASSPNEKEAFF. The DNA for the CDR3 is TGTGCCAGCTCACCTAATGAGAAGGAAGCTTTCTTT.

The rearrangement uses TRBV10-3 and TRBJ2-2; maybe TRBD1 (6 bases). The V and J ends lost 3 bases and 3 bases respectively, with 11 bases between them. This CDR3 spans 15 amino acids. CDR1 and CDR2 from the germline V gene are ENHRY and SYGVKD. In nucleotides, the CDR3 is TGTGCCATCAGTGACTCGGACAGCTACACCGGGGAGCTGTTTTTT. Amino acid sequence: CAISDSDSYTGELFF.

The V and J genes are TRBV4-3 and TRBJ2-5, with D perhaps matching TRBD2 (6 bases). The V gene's germline CDR1 is LGHNA and CDR2 YSLEER. Trimming removed 1 base from V and 7 bases from J, with 10 bases in between. This CDR3 is built from 13 residues. The CDR3 sequence is CASSQVRGGTQYF. CDR3 in DNA: TGCGCCAGCAGCCAAGTGAGGGGAGGGACCCAGTACTTC.

The chain combines TRBV28 with TRBJ2-6, with a weak D call TRBD2 (5 bases). V was pared by 8 bases and J by 3 bases, with 14 bases between. CDR1 and CDR2 (germline): MDHEN, SYDVKM. CDR3 length: 15 residues. CDR3 in amino acids: CASHLGSLGANVLTF. The CDR3 nucleotides read TGTGCCAGCCACCTTGGGAGTCTTGGGGCCAACGTCCTGACTTTC.

This clone was detected only once. This sequence joins TRBV2 and TRBJ2-3; no clear D. Per germline, CDR1 SNHLY and CDR2 FYNNEI. The V end lost 2 bases, the J end lost 2 bases, and 20 bases lay between the germline ends. The CDR3 has 18 residues. The DNA for the CDR3 is TGTGCCAGCAGTGAATTCCTGTCGTGGTATACGAACACAGATACGCAGTATTTT. The encoded protein is CASSEFLSWYTNTDTQYF.

The chain recombines TRBV7-8 with TRBJ2-2, with 11 positions matching TRBD2. The CDR3 sequence is 15 residues long. From germline, CDR1 is SGHVS and CDR2 FQNEAQ. V was clipped by 2 bases and J by 7 bases; unmatched bases: 3. CDR3 residues: CASSLYTSGSGELFF. For the CDR3, the DNA is TGTGCCAGCAGCTTATACACTAGCGGGAGCGGGGAGCTGTTTTTT.

V usage is TRBV28 and J usage is TRBJ2-7; no definite D call. Trimming took off 3 bases at V and 6 bases at J, with 6 bases between the two ends. This CDR3 is 11 amino acids long. Germline CDR1 is MDHEN and CDR2 is SYDVKM. The CDR3 DNA reads as TGTGCCAGCAGTTTTCCGGTCGAGCAGTACTTC. Protein sequence: CASSFPVEQYF. The complete variable domain, with remaining parts taken from reference TRBV28 and TRBJ2-7, reads DVKVTQSSRYLVKRTGEKVFLECVQDMDHENMFWYRQDPGLGLRLIYFSYDVKMKEKGDIPEGYSVSREKKERFSLILESASTNQTSMYLCASSFPVEQYFGPGTRLTVT.

The chain joins TRBV7-2 to TRBJ2-7; TRBD1 matches at 7 bases. The germline V gene has CDR1 SGHTA and CDR2 FQGNSA. This CDR3 spans 14 amino acids. V lost 5 bases to trimming and J lost 0 bases; unmatched junction nucleotides: 4. CDR3 nucleotide sequence: TGTGCCAGCAGCATCCGACAGGGCTCCTACGAGCAGTACTTC. This translates into CASSIRQGSYEQYF.

This rearrangement joins TRBV5-1 to TRBJ2-1, with TRBD2 identical over 8 bases. The CDR3 length is 17 residues. Germline loops: CDR1 SGHRS, CDR2 YFSETQ. The junction had 14 bases not matched to a gene; V was cut back by 2 bases and J by 7 bases. The CDR3 protein is CASSFDWAGTSGNEQFF. The CDR3 DNA reads as TGCGCCAGCAGCTTCGATTGGGCCGGGACTAGTGGTAATGAGCAGTTCTTC.

A single count supports this clone. The chain links TRBV7-3 to TRBJ2-6; 9 bases match TRBD1. Germline CDR1 reads SGHTA; CDR2 reads FQGTGA. Unmatched junction bases numbered 4, after V lost 5 bases and J lost 2 bases. This CDR3 region has 16 residues. CDR3 amino acids: CASSETGGAGANVLTF. CDR3 coding DNA: TGTGCCAGCAGCGAAACAGGGGGCGCTGGGGCCAACGTCCTGACTTTC.